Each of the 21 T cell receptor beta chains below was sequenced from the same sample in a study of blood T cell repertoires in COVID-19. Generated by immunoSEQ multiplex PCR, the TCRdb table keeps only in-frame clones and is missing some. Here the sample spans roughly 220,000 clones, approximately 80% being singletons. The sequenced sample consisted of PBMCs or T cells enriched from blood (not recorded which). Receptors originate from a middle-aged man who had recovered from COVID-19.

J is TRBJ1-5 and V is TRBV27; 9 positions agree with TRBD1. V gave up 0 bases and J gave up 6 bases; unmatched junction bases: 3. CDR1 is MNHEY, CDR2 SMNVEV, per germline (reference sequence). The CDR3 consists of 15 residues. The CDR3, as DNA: TGTGCCAGCAGTTTATCCGGGACAGGGTTTCAGCCCCAGCATTTT. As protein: CASSLSGTGFQPQHF.

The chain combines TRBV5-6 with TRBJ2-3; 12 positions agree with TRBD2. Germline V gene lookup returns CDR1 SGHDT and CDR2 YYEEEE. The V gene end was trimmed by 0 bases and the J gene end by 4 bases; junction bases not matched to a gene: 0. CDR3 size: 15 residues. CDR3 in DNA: TGTGCCAGCAGCTTGGCTAGCGGGAGGGCAGATACGCAGTATTTT. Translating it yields CASSLASGRADTQYF.

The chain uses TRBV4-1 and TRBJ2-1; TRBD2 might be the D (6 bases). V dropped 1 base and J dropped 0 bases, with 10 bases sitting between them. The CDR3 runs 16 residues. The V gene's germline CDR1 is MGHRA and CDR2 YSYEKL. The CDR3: CASSQGRGSSYNEQFF. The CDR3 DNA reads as TGCGCCAGCAGCCAAGGGCGGGGCAGCTCCTACAATGAGCAGTTCTTC.

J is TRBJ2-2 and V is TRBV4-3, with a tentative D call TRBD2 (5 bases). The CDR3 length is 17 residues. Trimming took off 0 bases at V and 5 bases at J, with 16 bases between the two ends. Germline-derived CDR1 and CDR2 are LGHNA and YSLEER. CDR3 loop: CASSQEWKGAETGELFF. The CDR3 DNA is TGCGCCAGCAGCCAAGAGTGGAAGGGAGCCGAGACCGGGGAGCTGTTTTTT.

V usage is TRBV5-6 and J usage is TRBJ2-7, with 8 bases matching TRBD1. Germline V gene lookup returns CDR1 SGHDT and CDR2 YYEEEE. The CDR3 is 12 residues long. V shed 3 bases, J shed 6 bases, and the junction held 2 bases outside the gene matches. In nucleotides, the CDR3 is TGTGCCAGCAGCTCTACAGGGGGCGAGCAGTACTTC. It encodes CASSSTGGEQYF.

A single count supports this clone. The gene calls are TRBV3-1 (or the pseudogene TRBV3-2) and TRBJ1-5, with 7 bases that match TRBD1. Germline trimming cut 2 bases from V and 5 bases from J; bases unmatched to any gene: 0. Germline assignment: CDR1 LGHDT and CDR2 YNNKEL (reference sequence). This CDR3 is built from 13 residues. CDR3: CASSQQGDQPQHF. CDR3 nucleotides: TGTGCCAGCAGCCAACAGGGGGATCAGCCCCAGCATTTT.

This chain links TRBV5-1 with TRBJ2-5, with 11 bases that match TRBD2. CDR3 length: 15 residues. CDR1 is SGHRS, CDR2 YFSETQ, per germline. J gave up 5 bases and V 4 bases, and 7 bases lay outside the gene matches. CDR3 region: CASSRLAGSGETQYF. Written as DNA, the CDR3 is TGCGCCAGCAGCCGACTAGCGGGGTCGGGGGAGACCCAGTACTTC.

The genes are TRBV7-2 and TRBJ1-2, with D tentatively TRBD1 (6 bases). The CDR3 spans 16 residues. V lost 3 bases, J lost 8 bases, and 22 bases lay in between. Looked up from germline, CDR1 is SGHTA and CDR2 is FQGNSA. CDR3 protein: CASSFSLGTSSGGYTF. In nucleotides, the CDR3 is TGTGCCAGCAGCTTTTCTCTGGGGACATCCTCGGGGGGCTACACCTTC.

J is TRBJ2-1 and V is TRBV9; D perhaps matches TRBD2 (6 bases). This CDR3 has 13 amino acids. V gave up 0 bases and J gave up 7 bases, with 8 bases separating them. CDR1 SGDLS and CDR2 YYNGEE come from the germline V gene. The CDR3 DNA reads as TGTGCCAGCAGCGTAGCTGCGGGGAATGAGCAGTTCTTC. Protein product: CASSVAAGNEQFF.

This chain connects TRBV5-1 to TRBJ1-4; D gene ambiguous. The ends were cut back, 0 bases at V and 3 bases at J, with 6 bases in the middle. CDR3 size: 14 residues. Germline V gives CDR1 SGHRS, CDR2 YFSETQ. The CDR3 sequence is CASSLGSANEKLFF. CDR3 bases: TGCGCCAGCAGCTTGGGGTCAGCTAATGAAAAACTGTTTTTT. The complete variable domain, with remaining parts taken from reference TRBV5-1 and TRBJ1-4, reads KAGVTQTPRYLIKTRGQQVTLSCSPISGHRSVSWYQQTPGQGLQFLFEYFSETQRNKGNFPGRFSGRQFSNSRSEMNVSTLELGDSALYLCASSLGSANEKLFFGSGTQLSVL.

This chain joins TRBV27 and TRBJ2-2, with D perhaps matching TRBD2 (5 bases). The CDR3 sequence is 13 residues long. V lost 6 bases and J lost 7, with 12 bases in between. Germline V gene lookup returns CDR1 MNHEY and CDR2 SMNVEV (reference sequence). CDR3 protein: CASRVFGGGELFF. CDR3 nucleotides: TGTGCCAGCAGGGTCTTCGGAGGCGGGGAGCTGTTTTTT.

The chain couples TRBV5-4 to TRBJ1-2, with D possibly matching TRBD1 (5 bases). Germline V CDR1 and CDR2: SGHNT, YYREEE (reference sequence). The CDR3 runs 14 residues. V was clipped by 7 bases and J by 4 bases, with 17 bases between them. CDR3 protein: CASGHSGAAYGYTF. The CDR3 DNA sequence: TGTGCCAGCGGTCACAGCGGGGCTGCCTATGGCTACACCTTC.

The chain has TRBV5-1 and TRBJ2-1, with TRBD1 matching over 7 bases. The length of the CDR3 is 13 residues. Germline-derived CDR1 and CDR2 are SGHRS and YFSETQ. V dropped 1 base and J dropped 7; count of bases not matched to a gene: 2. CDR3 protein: CASSLTGANEQFF. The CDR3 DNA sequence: TGCGCCAGCAGCTTGACAGGGGCAAATGAGCAGTTCTTC.

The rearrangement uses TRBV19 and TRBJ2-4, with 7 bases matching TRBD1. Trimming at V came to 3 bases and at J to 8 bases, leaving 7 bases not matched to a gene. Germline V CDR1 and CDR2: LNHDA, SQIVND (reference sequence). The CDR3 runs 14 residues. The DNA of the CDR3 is TGTGCCAGTAGTATCCAGGGGGTGAGGGACATTCAGTACTTC. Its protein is CASSIQGVRDIQYF.

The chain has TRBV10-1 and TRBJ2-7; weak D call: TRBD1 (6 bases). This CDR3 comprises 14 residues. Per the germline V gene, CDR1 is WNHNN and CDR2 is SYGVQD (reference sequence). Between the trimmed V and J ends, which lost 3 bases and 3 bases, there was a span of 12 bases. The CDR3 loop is CASSDSDRLYEQYF. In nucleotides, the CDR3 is TGCGCCAGCAGTGACTCCGACAGGCTCTACGAGCAGTACTTC.

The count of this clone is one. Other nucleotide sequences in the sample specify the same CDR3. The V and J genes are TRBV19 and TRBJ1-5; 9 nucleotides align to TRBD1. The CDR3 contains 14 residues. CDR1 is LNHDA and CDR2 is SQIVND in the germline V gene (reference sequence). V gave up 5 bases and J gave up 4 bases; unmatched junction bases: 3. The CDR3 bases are TGTGCCAGTAGTCCGGGACAGGGTAATCAGCCCCAGCATTTT. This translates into CASSPGQGNQPQHF.

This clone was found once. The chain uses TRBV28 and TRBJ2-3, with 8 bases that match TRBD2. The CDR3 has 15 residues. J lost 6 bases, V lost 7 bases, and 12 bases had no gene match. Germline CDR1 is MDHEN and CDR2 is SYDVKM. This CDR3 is CASTRGLAQLDTQYF. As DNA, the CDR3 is TGTGCCAGCACCAGAGGACTAGCCCAGCTGGATACGCAGTATTTT.

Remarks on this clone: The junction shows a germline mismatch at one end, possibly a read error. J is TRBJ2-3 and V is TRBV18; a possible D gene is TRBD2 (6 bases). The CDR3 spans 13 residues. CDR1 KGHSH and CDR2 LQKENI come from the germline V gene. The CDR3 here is CASSPAVGGWSNF. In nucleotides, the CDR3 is TGTGCCAGCTCACCGGCCGTTGGGGGGTGGTCGAATTTT.

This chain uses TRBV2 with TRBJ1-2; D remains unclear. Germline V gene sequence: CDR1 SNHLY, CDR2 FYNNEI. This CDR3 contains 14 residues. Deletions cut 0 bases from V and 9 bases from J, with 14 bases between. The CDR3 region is CASSEALLSSRYTF. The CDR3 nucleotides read TGTGCCAGCAGTGAAGCGCTTCTGAGTAGCCGCTACACCTTC.

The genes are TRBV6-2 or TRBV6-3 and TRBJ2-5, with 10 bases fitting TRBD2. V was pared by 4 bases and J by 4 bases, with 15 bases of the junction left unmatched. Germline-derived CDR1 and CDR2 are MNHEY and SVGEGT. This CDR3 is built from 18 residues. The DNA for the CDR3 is TGTGCCAGCAGTTCCCACCGGAATAAGGCTAGCGGGGGAGAGACCCAGTACTTC. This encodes CASSSHRNKASGGETQYF.

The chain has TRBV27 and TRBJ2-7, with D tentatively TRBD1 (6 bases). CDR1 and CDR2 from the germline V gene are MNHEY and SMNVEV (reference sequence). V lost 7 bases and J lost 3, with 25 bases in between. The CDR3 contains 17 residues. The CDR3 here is CASTQYATGSSYYEQYF. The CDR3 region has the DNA TGTGCCAGCACCCAATACGCCACAGGGTCTTCCTACTACGAGCAGTACTTC.